A single sample is the source of the 17 T cell receptor beta chains below, sequenced in a study of blood T cell repertoires in COVID-19. Sequencing was performed with immunoSEQ multiplex PCR; in TCRdb, only in-frame clones are kept and a portion is missing. Seen here are 100,000 to 150,000 clones, around 89% observed once, and the top ten hold more than 15%. The specimen was peripheral blood. These receptors all come from a man aged 50 to 60 with active or convalescent COVID-19.

The chain links TRBV3-1 (or the pseudogene TRBV3-2) to TRBJ2-3; TRBD2 is a possible D gene (5 bases). This CDR3 is 15 amino acids long. Germline CDR1 is LGHDT and CDR2 is YNNKEL (reference sequence). The V gene lost 3 bases and the J gene lost 2 bases, with 12 bases spanning the gap. CDR3 loop: CASSQAGDYTDTQYF. CDR3 DNA sequence: TGTGCCAGCAGCCAGGCCGGAGACTACACAGATACGCAGTATTTT.

The J gene is TRBJ2-2, the V gene TRBV5-1; D perhaps matches TRBD1 (6 bases). The CDR3 is 14 amino acids. CDR1 SGHRS and CDR2 YFSETQ come from the germline V gene. Trimming left V 5 bases short and J 6 bases short, with 14 bases between. The CDR3 DNA is TGCGCCAGCAGTGAACAGGGTCCCCCCGGGGAGCTGTTTTTT. The encoded protein is CASSEQGPPGELFF. Full variable domain (rest looked up from reference TRBV5-1 and TRBJ2-2): KAGVTQTPRYLIKTRGQQVTLSCSPISGHRSVSWYQQTPGQGLQFLFEYFSETQRNKGNFPGRFSGRQFSNSRSEMNVSTLELGDSALYLCASSEQGPPGELFFGEGSRLTVL.

The chain uses TRBV6-1 and TRBJ1-5; D is uncertain. The CDR3 runs 14 residues. Germline lookup yields CDR1 MNHNS and CDR2 SASEGT. V lost 6 bases, J lost 4 bases, and 13 bases lay in between. CDR3: CASRTRVGNQPQHF. DNA of the CDR3: TGTGCCAGCAGGACTAGGGTGGGGAATCAGCCCCAGCATTTT.

J is TRBJ1-4 and V is TRBV12-2. TRBV12-2 is an annotated pseudogene. The length of the CDR3 is 17 residues. CDR3 sequence (DNA): TGTGCAAGTCGTTTCTGTGGGACTGGGCAATACAATGAAAAACTGTTTTTT. It encodes CASRFCGTGQYNEKLFF.

This rearrangement joins TRBV10-3 to TRBJ2-7; 7 positions agree with TRBD1. Germline V lookup: CDR1 ENHRY, CDR2 SYGVKD. The CDR3 spans 13 residues. V lost 10 bases and J lost 2; bases outside the gene matches: 8. As DNA, the CDR3 is TGTGCCACTTGGGACAGCGCGACCTACGAGCAGTACTTC. Protein product: CATWDSATYEQYF.

This clone was found a few times. This rearrangement joins TRBV4-3 to TRBJ2-1; D is unclear. Trimming removed 0 bases from V and 4 bases from J, with 10 bases in between. This CDR3 has 15 residues. The germline V gene encodes CDR1 LGHNA and CDR2 YSLEER. The DNA of the CDR3 is TGCGCCAGCAGCCAAGATACCGCGGCGTACAATGAGCAGTTCTTC. Translation gives CASSQDTAAYNEQFF.

This chain connects TRBV5-4 to TRBJ2-7; 12 bases are a match to TRBD1. Germline V gene sequence: CDR1 SGHNT, CDR2 YYREEE (reference sequence). This CDR3 has 14 amino acids. The J segment lost 6 bases and the V segment lost 4 bases, leaving 5 bases of the junction unmatched. The CDR3 protein is CASSRDRGRFEQYF. CDR3 sequence (DNA): TGTGCCAGCAGCCGGGACAGGGGGCGTTTCGAGCAGTACTTC.

The chain is built from TRBV19 and TRBJ2-7; the D gene is possibly TRBD2 (6 bases). Germline V lookup: CDR1 LNHDA, CDR2 SQIVND (reference sequence). The germline V and J ends were trimmed by 5 bases and 2 bases, with 19 bases remaining between them. CDR3 length: 16 amino acids. The CDR3 loop reads CASSPRGSGYTYEQYF. The CDR3, as DNA: TGTGCCAGTAGTCCCCGGGGGTCGGGGTATACCTACGAGCAGTACTTC.

Of note for this clone: Other nucleotide sequences from this sample produce the same CDR3. The V gene is TRBV4-3, the J gene TRBJ1-2; 11 bases agree with TRBD1. CDR1 and CDR2 from the germline V gene are LGHNA and YSLEER. The trim removed 3 bases at V and 5 bases at J, leaving 2 bases unmatched. The CDR3 consists of 14 residues. Written as DNA, the CDR3 is TGCGCCAGCAGCCACCGGGACAGGGGGTATGGCTACACCTTC. Amino acids: CASSHRDRGYGYTF.

This rearrangement joins TRBV6-2 or TRBV6-3 to TRBJ1-2; 7 positions agree with TRBD1. The CDR3 runs to 13 residues. CDR1 is MNHEY and CDR2 is SVGEGT in the germline V gene. V gave up 2 bases and J gave up 14 bases; unmatched junction bases: 11. Here the CDR3 reads CASSYVGQDSLTF. DNA of the CDR3: TGTGCCAGCAGTTACGTCGGACAGGACTCTTTAACCTTC.

V is TRBV28 and J is TRBJ2-1, with D maybe TRBD2 (5 bases). Germline-derived CDR1 and CDR2 are MDHEN and SYDVKM. This CDR3 contains 18 residues. V gave up 0 bases and J gave up 3 bases, with 18 bases separating them. CDR3 bases: TGTGCCAGCAGTTTATGGAAGGGAGAGGGAGTTAACTACAATGAGCAGTTCTTC. This encodes CASSLWKGEGVNYNEQFF.

The J gene is TRBJ1-5, the V gene TRBV6-6, with D maybe TRBD1 (5 bases). The CDR3 is 16 residues long. The V end was cut by 0 bases, the J end by 6 bases, with 15 bases between. The germline gives CDR1 MNHNY, CDR2 SVGAGI (reference sequence). CDR3 bases: TGTGCCAGCAGTTACTCGATCCCAGGGATGGGTCAGCCCCAGCATTTT. It translates to CASSYSIPGMGQPQHF.

The rearrangement uses TRBV25-1 and TRBJ1-1, with TRBD1 matching 11 bases. V shed 7 bases and J 3 bases; nucleotides not matched to a gene: 1. The CDR3 has 13 residues. Germline V gene sequence: CDR1 MGHDK, CDR2 SYGVNS. The CDR3 here is CASMGQGDTEAFF. Written as DNA, the CDR3 is TGTGCCAGCATGGGACAGGGGGACACTGAAGCTTTCTTT.

As regards this clone: The identical CDR3 is also encoded by other nucleotide sequences in the sample. V gene TRBV10-1 combines with J gene TRBJ2-3, with 9 bases matching TRBD2. J lost 3 bases, V lost 0 bases, and 4 bases had no gene match. Per germline, CDR1 WNHNN and CDR2 SYGVQD (reference sequence). The CDR3 is 16 amino acids. This CDR3 is CASSESRAGGTDTQYF. Here the CDR3 DNA reads TGCGCCAGCAGTGAGTCGAGAGCGGGGGGTACAGATACGCAGTATTTT.

The V call is TRBV4-3, the J call TRBJ1-2, with no clear D. Germline V gives CDR1 LGHNA, CDR2 YSLEER. The CDR3 runs to 14 residues. The V end was cut by 0 bases, the J end by 6 bases, with 11 bases between. The CDR3 here is CASSQERGSHGYTF. CDR3 nucleotides: TGCGCCAGCAGCCAAGAAAGAGGTTCCCATGGCTACACCTTC.

In its sample, this clone was seen a few times. The V and J genes are TRBV12-5 and TRBJ1-5; perhaps TRBD1 as D (6 bases). The germline V gene has CDR1 LGHNT and CDR2 FRNRAP. V was clipped by 3 bases and J by 6 bases, with 9 bases between them. The CDR3 contains 13 residues. The CDR3 sequence: CASGFGGLQPQHF. CDR3 DNA sequence: TGTGCTAGTGGTTTCGGGGGGCTTCAGCCCCAGCATTTT.

This clone was seen only once. The V call is TRBV5-1, the J call TRBJ2-5, with a tentative D call TRBD1 (6 bases). Per germline, CDR1 SGHRS and CDR2 YFSETQ. Deletions cut 3 bases from V and 5 bases from J, with 17 bases between. The CDR3 totals 15 residues. This CDR3 reads CASSSQTGNRETQYF. The DNA of the CDR3 is TGCGCCAGCAGCTCCCAAACAGGGAATCGGGAGACCCAGTACTTC. Filled out from reference TRBV5-1 and TRBJ2-5, the complete variable domain reads KAGVTQTPRYLIKTRGQQVTLSCSPISGHRSVSWYQQTPGQGLQFLFEYFSETQRNKGNFPGRFSGRQFSNSRSEMNVSTLELGDSALYLCASSSQTGNRETQYFGPGTRLLVL.